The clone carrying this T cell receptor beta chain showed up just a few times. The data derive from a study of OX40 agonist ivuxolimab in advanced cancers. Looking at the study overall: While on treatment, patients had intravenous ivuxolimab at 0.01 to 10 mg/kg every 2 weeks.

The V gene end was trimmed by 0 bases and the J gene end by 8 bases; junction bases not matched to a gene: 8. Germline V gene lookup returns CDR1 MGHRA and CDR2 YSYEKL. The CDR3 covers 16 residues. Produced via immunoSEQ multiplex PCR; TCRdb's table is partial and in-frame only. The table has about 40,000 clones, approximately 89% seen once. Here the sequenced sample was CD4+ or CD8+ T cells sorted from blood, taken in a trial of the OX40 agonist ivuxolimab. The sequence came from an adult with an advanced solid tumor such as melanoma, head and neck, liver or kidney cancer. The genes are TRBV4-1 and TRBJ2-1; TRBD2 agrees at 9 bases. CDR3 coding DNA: TGCGCCAGCAGCCAAGAGGGTAGCGGGAGTTCTTATGAGCAGTTCTTC. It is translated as CASSQEGSGSSYEQFF.